The 24 T cell receptor beta chains presented below share a single source sample, sequenced in a study of regulatory T cells in long-lasting Graves disease. This sample's time point: newly diagnosed GD, antithyroid drugs for less than 3 months. Following extraction of RNA from PBMCs, that RNA was used to make the TCR library. Construction of the TCR beta libraries employed iRepertoire HTBI primers in conjunction with Arm-PCR of CDR3 regions. A single record per CDR3 protein comes from TCRdb applying MiXCR to the multiplex PCR reads. The table lists about 320,000 distinct CDR3 sequences, roughly 18% of them singletons. Sample: peripheral blood mononuclear cells (PBMCs), taken at new diagnosis, from a patient treated with antithyroid drugs. Every receptor here comes from a female donor with Graves disease.

Many counts were recorded for this clonotype. The chain carries TRBV4-1 and TRBJ2-7; 8 bases fit TRBD2. The CDR3 extends over 16 amino acids. Trimming removed 1 base from V and 6 bases from J; junction bases left unmatched: 11. CDR1 and CDR2 (germline): MGHRA, YSYEKL. DNA for the CDR3: TGCGCCAGCAGCCAAGCCCCGGGCCCGGGAGGGGCCGAGCAGTACTTC. The encoded protein is CASSQAPGPGGAEQYF.

Points on this clonotype: This could be a read error, since a much larger clone is one nucleotide away. V gene TRBV3-1 combines with J gene TRBJ2-1; weak D call: TRBD2 (5 bases). The germline gives CDR1 LGHDT, CDR2 YNNKEL (reference sequence). This CDR3 comprises 14 residues. V dropped 3 bases and J dropped 9 bases, with 15 bases sitting between them. The CDR3 sequence is CASSHGLTGGEQFF. The CDR3 nucleotides read TGTGCCAGCAGCCATGGCTTAACCGGAGGTGAGCAGTTCTTC.

The chain recombines TRBV25-1 with TRBJ1-2, with a possible D match to TRBD1 (5 bases). The CDR3 consists of 14 residues. Germline loops: CDR1 MGHDK, CDR2 SYGVNS. With 5 bases removed from V and 5 bases from J, the gap between germline ends came to 15 bases. The CDR3 DNA follows: TGTGCCAGCAGTCGTAGGAGGGACCAATATGGCTACACCTTC. Protein sequence: CASSRRRDQYGYTF.

There are many counts of this clonotype. The V gene is TRBV18, the J gene TRBJ2-6; D is unresolved. V shed 3 bases and J shed 0 bases, with 6 bases lying between them. Germline CDR1 and CDR2: KGHSH and LQKENI. This CDR3 is built from 15 residues. The CDR3, as DNA: TGTGCCAGCTCACCGTCCGTCTCTGGGGCCAACGTCCTGACTTTC. Translation: CASSPSVSGANVLTF. Together with reference TRBV18 and TRBJ2-6, the CDR3 gives the full variable domain: NAGVMQNPRHLVRRRGQEARLRCSPMKGHSHVYWYRQLPEEGLKFMVYLQKENIIDESGMPKERFSAEFPKEGPSILRIQQVVRGDSAAYFCASSPSVSGANVLTFGAGSRLTVL.

This clonotype was counted between two and nine times. V usage is TRBV9 and J usage is TRBJ1-2, with a weak D call TRBD1 (6 bases). Per the germline V gene, CDR1 is SGDLS and CDR2 is YYNGEE. Trimming left V 3 bases short and J 3 bases short, with 24 bases between. CDR3 length: 18 amino acids. For the CDR3, the DNA is TGTGCCAGCAGCGAGGTACAGGGCCGAAATCGAACCGACTATGGCTACACCTTC. Its translation: CASSEVQGRNRTDYGYTF.

This clonotype showed up many times. J is TRBJ2-7 and V is TRBV11-3, with 8 bases that match TRBD1. Germline CDR1 and CDR2: SGHNT and YENEEA. The CDR3 contains 13 residues. V gave up 5 bases and J gave up 1 base; unmatched junction bases: 1. CDR3 in amino acids: CASSGQGSYEQYF. CDR3 coding DNA: TGTGCCAGCAGCGGACAGGGTTCCTACGAGCAGTACTTC.

In this sample, this clonotype turned up many times. CDR3 sequence reads: CASSYAGMGGGQFF. CDR3 sequence (DNA): TGTGCCAGCAGTTACGCCGGGATGGGTGGTGGGCAGTTCTTC. V usage is TRBV6-5 and J usage is TRBJ2-1; maybe TRBD2 (5 bases). The germline gives CDR1 MNHEY, CDR2 SVGAGI. This CDR3 has 14 residues. Trimming took 2 bases from V and 12 from J, leaving 17 bases between them.

Details on this clonotype: Possible read error: a much larger clone is one base away. The J gene is TRBJ1-6, the V gene TRBV6-1; 7 bases agree with TRBD1. The CDR3 is 15 residues long. Per the germline V gene, CDR1 is MNHNS and CDR2 is SASEGT. DNA of the CDR3: TGTGCCAGCAGTGCCCCGGGACAGCCAGGCTCACCCCCCCACTTT. It encodes CASSAPGQPGSPPHF.

In its sample, this clonotype was seen many times. This chain connects TRBV2 to TRBJ1-2; D unresolved. CDR3 length: 15 amino acids. Germline CDR1 reads SNHLY; CDR2 reads FYNNEI. V lost 0 bases and J lost 4, with 12 bases in between. The CDR3 DNA reads TGTGCCAGCAGTGAAGCGCCCGGCAATAGCTATGGCTACACCTTC. It encodes CASSEAPGNSYGYTF.

With regard to this clonotype: A single base is all that separates this from a far larger clone, so a read error is likely. The rearrangement uses TRBV6-1 and TRBJ2-6; D is perhaps TRBD1 (5 bases). The CDR3 consists of 17 residues. CDR1 and CDR2 (germline): MNHNS, SASEGT. CDR3 bases: TGTGCCAGCAGTCAATCTAGTTCGGTTTCTGGGGCCAACGCCCTGACTTTC. This gives the protein CASSQSSSVSGANALTF.

This rearrangement joins TRBV5-1 to TRBJ2-1; D gene unclear. Germline CDR1 reads SGHRS; CDR2 reads YFSETQ. Trimming stripped 0 bases from V and 12 bases from J, with 7 bases between. This CDR3 region has 11 residues. The CDR3 here is CASSLGGLQFF. As DNA, the CDR3 is TGCGCCAGCAGCTTGGGAGGTTTGCAGTTCTTC.

This clonotype was observed at least ten times. As DNA, the CDR3 is TGTGCCAGCAGCGTAGAGTGGGGTTCACCCCTCCACTTT. Translation gives CASSVEWGSPLHF. The chain joins TRBV9 to TRBJ1-6; D gene unclear. The germline gives CDR1 SGDLS, CDR2 YYNGEE. V was clipped by 0 bases and J by 9 bases, with 7 bases between them. This CDR3 comprises 13 residues.

As regards this clonotype: This likely reflects a read error, since a far larger clone is one base away. V gene TRBV12-3 or TRBV12-4 combines with J gene TRBJ2-1; 12 bases are a match to TRBD2. V lost 5 bases to trimming and J lost 13 bases; unmatched junction nucleotides: 15. There are 16 residues in the CDR3. This CDR3 reads CASSPKTSGSGDIQFF. The CDR3 region has the DNA TGTGCCAGCAGTCCTAAGACTAGCGGGAGTGGTGACATTCAGTTCTTC.

The sample holds many counts of this clonotype. V usage is TRBV11-2 and J usage is TRBJ2-3; D unclear. Germline V gives CDR1 SGHAT, CDR2 FQNNGV. V was trimmed by 2 bases and J by 7 bases, leaving 10 bases between them. The CDR3 spans 13 residues. Here the CDR3 DNA reads TGTGCCAGCAGCTTAACGGACCCCAATACGCAGTATTTT. Encoded protein: CASSLTDPNTQYF. Supplemented by reference TRBV11-2 and TRBJ2-3, the full variable domain reads EAGVAQSPRYKIIEKRQSVAFWCNPISGHATLYWYQQILGQGPKLLIQFQNNGVVDDSQLPKDRFSAERLKGVDSTLKIQPAKLEDSAVYLCASSLTDPNTQYFGPGTRLTVL.

There are many counts of this clonotype. This rearrangement joins TRBV14 to TRBJ2-3, with no clear D. V shed 2 bases and J shed 0 bases, with 6 bases lying between them. The CDR3 length is 14 residues. Germline V lookup: CDR1 SGHDN, CDR2 FVKESK. The CDR3 reads CASSQWQSTDTQYF. The DNA for the CDR3 is TGTGCCAGCAGCCAATGGCAGAGCACAGATACGCAGTATTTT.

The table lists this clonotype with many counts. The CDR3 sequence: CSARAHGVDYEQYF. DNA for the CDR3: TGCAGTGCTAGAGCGCATGGAGTAGACTACGAGCAGTACTTC. The rearrangement uses TRBV20-1 and TRBJ2-7; D is unclear. The CDR3 loop spans 14 amino acids. Trimming shortened V by 1 base and J by 3 bases, and 13 bases separated the two germline ends. Germline V gives CDR1 DFQATT, CDR2 SNEGSKA (reference sequence).

This rearrangement joins TRBV6-5 to TRBJ1-5; D gene ambiguous. The germline V gene has CDR1 MNHEY and CDR2 SVGAGI. The CDR3 totals 14 residues. Trimming pared 4 bases from V and 4 bases from J, leaving 11 bases between. The CDR3 sequence is CASSSPGLNQPQHF. CDR3 nucleotide sequence: TGTGCCAGCAGTTCACCCGGGCTGAATCAGCCCCAGCATTTT.

This clonotype was recorded at least ten times. The genes are TRBV28 and TRBJ2-7; TRBD2 matches 10 bases. The V gene end was trimmed by 3 bases and the J gene end by 1 base; junction bases not matched to a gene: 12. The CDR3 extends over 18 amino acids. Per the germline V gene, CDR1 is MDHEN and CDR2 is SYDVKM. The DNA of the CDR3 is TGTGCCAGCAGTTTCGGGCTAGCGGGAGCGTTAGGGTCCTACGAGCAGTACTTC. Its protein is CASSFGLAGALGSYEQYF.

This clonotype has a count of ten or more. The chain has TRBV10-3 and TRBJ2-7; 12 bases align to TRBD2. This CDR3 contains 14 residues. Germline CDR1 ENHRY, CDR2 SYGVKD. The V segment lost 7 bases and the J segment 2 bases; nucleotides outside the gene matches: 3. Here the CDR3 reads CAIKRLAGAYEQYF. In DNA, the CDR3 is TGTGCCATCAAACGACTAGCGGGAGCCTACGAGCAGTACTTC.

This clonotype has at least ten counts. The gene calls are TRBV19 and TRBJ2-2; D remains ambiguous. This CDR3 is 12 amino acids long. CDR1 and CDR2 (germline): LNHDA, SQIVND (reference sequence). Trimming stripped 3 bases from V and 6 bases from J, with 5 bases between. CDR3 residues: CASSMSPGELFF. The CDR3 bases are TGTGCCAGTAGTATGTCCCCCGGGGAGCTGTTTTTT.

This clonotype has at least ten counts. The V gene is TRBV12-3 or TRBV12-4, the J gene TRBJ1-1, with a weak D call TRBD1 (5 bases). V was trimmed by 5 bases and J by 4 bases, leaving 17 bases between them. The length of the CDR3 is 15 residues. CDR3 DNA: TGTGCCAGCAGTCACGGCACAGGAAGTCGCACTGAAGCTTTCTTT. It is translated as CASSHGTGSRTEAFF.

This clonotype has ten or more counts. The chain couples TRBV7-8 to TRBJ2-5; D is unresolved. Germline loops: CDR1 SGHVS, CDR2 FQNEAQ. V lost 1 base and J lost 5, with 11 bases in between. The CDR3 loop spans 14 amino acids. In DNA, the CDR3 is TGTGCCAGCAGCTTAGATGGCTCCCGGGAGACCCAGTACTTC. Amino acid sequence: CASSLDGSRETQYF.

In this sample, this clonotype turned up many times. This chain joins TRBV29-1 and TRBJ1-2, with TRBD1 matching 8 bases. Germline assignment: CDR1 SQVTM and CDR2 ANQGSEA. The CDR3 covers 14 residues. Germline trimming cut 0 bases from V and 7 bases from J; bases unmatched to any gene: 7. The CDR3 spells CSVEDPGQAFGYTF. In nucleotides, the CDR3 is TGCAGCGTTGAAGACCCGGGACAGGCGTTTGGCTACACCTTC.

DNA of the CDR3: TGCAGTGCTATAGAAGGGGGACTAGCGGGAGTTGGATCCTACGAGCAGTACTTC. As protein: CSAIEGGLAGVGSYEQYF. V usage is TRBV20-1 and J usage is TRBJ2-7; TRBD2 aligns across 14 bases. The trim removed 4 bases at V and 1 base at J, leaving 12 bases unmatched. The CDR3 consists of 18 residues. Germline CDR1 reads DFQATT; CDR2 reads SNEGSKA (reference sequence).